This TCR beta chain stems from a study of blood T cell repertoires in COVID-19. Study as a whole: The analysed material was cDNA or gDNA that came from T cells, B-cell-depleted T cells, or PBMCs.

Measured with immunoSEQ multiplex PCR; TCRdb has only the in-frame clones, and not every one. Of approximately 300,000 clones listed, about nine tenths are singletons. Trimming cost V 4 bases and J 3 bases; bases outside gene matches: 6. In germline, CDR1 is KGHSH, CDR2 LQKENI. The CDR3 has 14 residues. Recovered status applied to Cohort 3 donors who had two consecutive negative PCRs. It also applied to those with clearance or with symptom resolution. Input material: PBMCs or T cells enriched from blood (not recorded which). V is TRBV18 and J is TRBJ2-7; 7 nucleotides agree with TRBD1. The receptor was derived from a man aged 25 to 45 who had recovered from COVID-19. This CDR3 is CASSQTGTVYEQYF. Written as DNA, the CDR3 is TGTGCCAGCTCACAAACCGGGACAGTCTACGAGCAGTACTTC.